The 18 T cell receptor beta chains below all came from one sample that was sequenced in a study of vaccination and CD4 T cells after COVID-19. Their antigens are not known. Sequencing of the DNA from cultured CD4+ T cells was carried out with the Oncomine TCR Beta short-read assay. Via MiXCR, TCRdb re-called the PCR reads, giving one row per CDR3 protein. The data hold about 20,000 distinct CDR3 sequences, with around 44% observed a single time. Treatment given: roughly 10-day PBMC culture with coronavirus spike peptide pools or control peptides (ViraFEST assay). The sample consisted of CD4+ T cells from blood, cultured in vitro. The receptors here all came from a human donor who had recovered from COVID-19.

The chain uses TRBV5-1 and TRBJ2-4; 8 bases fit TRBD2. The CDR3 runs to 17 residues. V gave up 0 bases and J gave up 0 bases; unmatched junction bases: 5. The germline gives CDR1 SGHRS, CDR2 YFSETQ. The CDR3 spells CASSLAAGGLAKNIQYF. CDR3 DNA: TGCGCCAGCAGCTTGGCCGCGGGAGGTTTAGCCAAAAACATTCAGTACTTC.

The gene calls are TRBV19 and TRBJ1-5; D unresolved. With 10 bases removed from V and 2 bases from J, the gap between germline ends came to 18 bases. Germline loops: CDR1 LNHDA, CDR2 SQIVND (reference sequence). This CDR3 has 15 residues. The CDR3 is CATAISLRGNQPQHF. The CDR3 bases are TGTGCCACCGCCATCAGCCTCCGGGGCAATCAGCCCCAGCATTTT.

This rearrangement joins TRBV5-1 to TRBJ2-3; 9 bases are a match to TRBD1. Germline CDR1 is SGHRS and CDR2 is YFSETQ. The CDR3 consists of 14 residues. After removal of 4 bases from V and 5 bases from J, the junction contained 5 bases not matched to a gene. The CDR3 DNA follows: TGCGCCAGCAGCGTGCGACAGGGGGGAGATACGCAGTATTTT. This encodes CASSVRQGGDTQYF.

The rearrangement links TRBV27 to TRBJ2-1; maybe TRBD2 (6 bases). Trimming took 8 bases from V and 4 from J, leaving 12 bases between them. There are 13 residues in the CDR3. Germline V gene lookup returns CDR1 MNHEY and CDR2 SMNVEV (reference sequence). The CDR3 protein is CASRGAAYNEQFF. CDR3 DNA sequence: TGTGCCAGCCGCGGGGCAGCTTACAATGAGCAGTTCTTC.

The rearrangement links TRBV6-4 to TRBJ2-2; D is undetermined. There are 14 residues in the CDR3. Trimming removed 2 bases at V and 4 bases at J, with 8 bases between. CDR1 is MRHNA and CDR2 is SNTAGT in the germline V gene. CDR3 sequence (DNA): TGTGCCAGCAGTGACGAGGACGGCACCGGGGAGCTGTTTTTT. Translation: CASSDEDGTGELFF.

The rearrangement uses TRBV6-5 and TRBJ2-7; no firm D call. CDR3 length: 12 amino acids. Per germline, CDR1 MNHEY and CDR2 SVGAGI. The V gene lost 2 bases and the J gene lost 6 bases, with 8 bases spanning the gap. CDR3 nucleotides: TGTGCCAGCAGTTACCCCCCCAGCGAGCAGTACTTC. Its protein is CASSYPPSEQYF.

The chain has TRBV19 and TRBJ1-2; the match to TRBD1 covers 9 bases. This CDR3 contains 15 residues. The V gene's germline CDR1 is LNHDA and CDR2 SQIVND (reference sequence). After removal of 5 bases from V and 5 bases from J, the junction contained 9 bases not matched to a gene. The CDR3 spells CASSPWTGAGYGYTF. The DNA of the CDR3 is TGTGCCAGTAGTCCATGGACAGGGGCTGGATATGGCTACACCTTC.

The rearrangement joins TRBV7-9 to TRBJ2-6; D tentatively reads TRBD1 or TRBD2 (5 bases each). This CDR3 has 16 amino acids. The germline V and J ends were trimmed by 6 bases and 0 bases, with 12 bases remaining between them. In germline, CDR1 is SEHNR, CDR2 FQNEAQ (reference sequence). This chain's CDR3 is CASRGPRGSGANVLTF. DNA of the CDR3: TGTGCCAGCAGGGGACCCCGGGGCTCTGGGGCCAACGTCCTGACTTTC.

This clonotype has only a few counts. This chain uses TRBV4-2 with TRBJ2-2; possibly TRBD1 for D (6 bases). Germline V gene lookup returns CDR1 LGHNA and CDR2 YNFKEQ. Trimming cost V 4 bases and J 0 bases, with 18 bases left between them. This CDR3 contains 18 residues. The CDR3 region has the DNA TGTGCCAGCAGCCTAGAACTGTTACAGGGATCGAACACCGGGGAGCTGTTTTTT. This encodes CASSLELLQGSNTGELFF.

This chain uses TRBV9 with TRBJ1-5, with D uncertain. V lost 0 bases and J lost 3, with 10 bases in between. Looked up from germline, CDR1 is SGDLS and CDR2 is YYNGEE. The CDR3 length is 15 residues. The CDR3: CASSVGWGDNQPQHF. CDR3 sequence (DNA): TGTGCCAGCAGCGTAGGGTGGGGTGACAATCAGCCCCAGCATTTT. The entire variable domain, with the rest obtained from reference TRBV9 and TRBJ1-5, is as follows: DSGVTQTPKHLITATGQRVTLRCSPRSGDLSVYWYQQSLDQGLQFLIQYYNGEERAKGNILERFSAQQFPDLHSELNLSSLELGDSALYFCASSVGWGDNQPQHFGDGTRLSIL.

This sequence joins TRBV20-1 and TRBJ2-7; 7 positions match TRBD1. Trimming removed 5 bases from V and 1 base from J; junction bases left unmatched: 5. CDR1 is DFQATT, CDR2 SNEGSKA, per germline (reference sequence). The CDR3 runs 13 residues. CDR3 protein: CSAPGQSSYEQYF. DNA of the CDR3: TGCAGTGCTCCGGGACAGAGTTCCTACGAGCAGTACTTC.

The V and J genes are TRBV4-2 and TRBJ2-1; the D gene is possibly TRBD2 (6 bases). V was cut by 2 bases and J by 10 bases, with 9 bases left in between. This CDR3 comprises 12 residues. The V gene's germline CDR1 is LGHNA and CDR2 YNFKEQ. CDR3 protein: CASSQFGGEQFF. For the CDR3, the DNA is TGTGCCAGCAGCCAATTTGGGGGGGAGCAGTTCTTC.

This clonotype occurred once. J is TRBJ2-3 and V is TRBV12-3 or TRBV12-4, with 11 positions matching TRBD2. The CDR3 is made up of 16 amino acids. After removal of 8 bases from V and 0 bases from J, the junction contained 7 bases not matched to a gene. CDR3 bases: TGTGCCAGCGTAACTAGCGGGAGTTTGAGCACAGATACGCAGTATTTT. Encoded protein: CASVTSGSLSTDTQYF.

The gene calls are TRBV30 and TRBJ2-7; D is ambiguous. Germline CDR1 reads GTSNPN; CDR2 reads SVGIG (reference sequence). Deletions cut 0 bases from V and 4 bases from J, with 13 bases between. The CDR3 is 14 amino acids. The CDR3 bases are TGTGCCTGGAGTGTCGAGACCGTTGGGTACGAGCAGTACTTC. It is translated as CAWSVETVGYEQYF.

This chain connects TRBV19 to TRBJ1-5; D not certain. Trimming took off 3 bases at V and 9 bases at J, with 12 bases between the two ends. Germline loops: CDR1 LNHDA, CDR2 SQIVND (reference sequence). The length of the CDR3 is 13 residues. The CDR3 here is CASSIRQEGPQHF. The CDR3 DNA reads TGTGCCAGTAGTATCCGGCAGGAAGGGCCCCAGCATTTT. Supplemented by reference TRBV19 and TRBJ1-5, the full variable domain reads DGGITQSPKYLFRKEGQNVTLSCEQNLNHDAMYWYRQDPGQGLRLIYYSQIVNDFQKGDIAEGYSVSREKKESFPLTVTSAQKNPTAFYLCASSIRQEGPQHFGDGTRLSIL.

Written as DNA, the CDR3 is TGTGCCAGCAGTGAAGCCGGGGCCGTGGGGTACACCTTC. It specifies CASSEAGAVGYTF. The V gene is TRBV6-1, the J gene TRBJ1-2; D is perhaps TRBD1 (5 bases). This CDR3 has 13 residues. CDR1 and CDR2 (germline): MNHNS, SASEGT. Trimming took 0 bases from V and 11 from J, leaving 13 bases between them.

This chain links TRBV5-1 with TRBJ2-5; the match to TRBD2 covers 12 bases. J gave up 5 bases and V 5 bases, and 7 bases lay outside the gene matches. Germline V gene sequence: CDR1 SGHRS, CDR2 YFSETQ. This CDR3 is built from 15 residues. Here the CDR3 DNA reads TGCGCCAGCAGGACTACCGGGACTAGCGGGGAGACCCAGTACTTC. This encodes CASRTTGTSGETQYF.

The chain has TRBV20-1 and TRBJ2-1; tentative D call: TRBD1 (5 bases). Per the germline V gene, CDR1 is DFQATT and CDR2 is SNEGSKA (reference sequence). This CDR3 has 12 residues. Deletions cut 7 bases from V and 9 bases from J, with 16 bases between. The DNA of the CDR3 is TGCAGTGAAAGACGCCAGGGAAGTGAGCAGTTCTTC. Amino acids: CSERRQGSEQFF.